This T cell receptor (beta chain) comes out of a study of blood T cell repertoires in COVID-19. CDR1 is MNHEY, CDR2 SMNVEV, per germline (reference sequence). V gave up 6 bases and J gave up 4 bases; unmatched junction bases: 4. The CDR3 spans 14 residues. Some clones are missing from TCRdb's copy, which holds only in-frame ones; the method was immunoSEQ multiplex PCR. The sample has 11,000 or so clones; about three quarters are singletons. This TCR derives from a man in his sixties with COVID-19, enrolled during active disease. The chain couples TRBV27 to TRBJ1-2, with 11 bases lining up with TRBD1. Sequenced: peripheral blood. The CDR3 nucleotides are TGTGCCAGCAGCCGGACAGGGGGCCCCTATGGCTACACCTTC. Encoded protein: CASSRTGGPYGYTF.